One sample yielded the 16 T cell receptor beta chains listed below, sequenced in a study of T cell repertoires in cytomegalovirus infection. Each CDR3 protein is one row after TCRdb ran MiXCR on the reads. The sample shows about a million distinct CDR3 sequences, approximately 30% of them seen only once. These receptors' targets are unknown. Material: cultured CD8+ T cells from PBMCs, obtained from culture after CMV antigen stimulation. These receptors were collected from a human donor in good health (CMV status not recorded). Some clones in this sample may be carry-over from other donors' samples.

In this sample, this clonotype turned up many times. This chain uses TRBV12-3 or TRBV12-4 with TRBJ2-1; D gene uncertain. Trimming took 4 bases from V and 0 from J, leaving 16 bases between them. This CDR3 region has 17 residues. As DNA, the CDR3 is TGTGCCAGCAGTTCCCTCAGATCTGAGAGCTCCTACAATGAGCAGTTCTTC. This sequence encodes CASSSLRSESSYNEQFF.

CDR3 amino acids: CASPRPGGTGTEAFF. The CDR3 DNA follows: TGTGCCAGCCCCCGACCTGGGGGTACGGGGACTGAAGCTTTCTTT. The chain recombines TRBV27 with TRBJ1-1; maybe TRBD1 (5 bases). V was trimmed by 8 bases and J by 5 bases, leaving 21 bases between them. Germline-derived CDR1 and CDR2 are MNHEY and SMNVEV (reference sequence). The CDR3 is 15 residues long.

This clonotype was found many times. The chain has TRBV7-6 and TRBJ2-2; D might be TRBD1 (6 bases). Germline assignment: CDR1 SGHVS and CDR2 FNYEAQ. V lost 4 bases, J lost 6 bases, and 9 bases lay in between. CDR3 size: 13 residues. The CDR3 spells CASSYRVPGELFF. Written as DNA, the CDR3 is TGTGCCAGCAGCTACAGGGTCCCCGGGGAGCTGTTTTTT.

The CDR3 loop reads CASSLLTGDQETQYF. The CDR3 coding sequence is TGTGCCAGCAGCCTATTGACAGGGGACCAAGAGACCCAGTACTTC. The chain has TRBV7-8 and TRBJ2-5; TRBD1 agrees at 8 bases. The V gene end was trimmed by 5 bases and the J gene end by 0 bases; junction bases not matched to a gene: 5. Germline V gene sequence: CDR1 SGHVS, CDR2 FQNEAQ. The CDR3 loop spans 15 amino acids. Based on the CDR3 plus reference TRBV7-8 and TRBJ2-5, the full variable domain is GAGVSQSPRYKVAKRGQDVALRCDPISGHVSLFWYQQALGQGPEFLTYFQNEAQLDKSGLPSDRFFAERPEGSVSTLKIQRTQQEDSAVYLCASSLLTGDQETQYFGPGTRLLVL.

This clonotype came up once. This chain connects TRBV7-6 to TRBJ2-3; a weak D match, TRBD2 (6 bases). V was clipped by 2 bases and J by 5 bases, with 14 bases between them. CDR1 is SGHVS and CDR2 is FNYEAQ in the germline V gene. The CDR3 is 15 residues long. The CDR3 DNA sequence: TGTGCCAGCAGCTTACTAACGGGGGACGGAGATACGCAGTATTTT. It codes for CASSLLTGDGDTQYF.

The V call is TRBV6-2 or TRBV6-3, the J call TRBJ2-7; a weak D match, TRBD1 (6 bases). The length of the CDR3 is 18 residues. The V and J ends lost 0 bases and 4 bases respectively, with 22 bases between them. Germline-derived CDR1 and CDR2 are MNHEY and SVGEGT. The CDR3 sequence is CASSYSINSVTGDYEQYV. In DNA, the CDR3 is TGTGCCAGCAGTTACTCGATAAACAGTGTGACAGGAGATTACGAGCAGTACGTC.

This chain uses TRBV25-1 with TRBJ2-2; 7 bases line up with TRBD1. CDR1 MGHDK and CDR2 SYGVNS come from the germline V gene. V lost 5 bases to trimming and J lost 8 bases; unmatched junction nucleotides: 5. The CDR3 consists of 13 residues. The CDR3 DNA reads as TGTGCCAGCAGTACAACACAGGGGGGGGAGCTGTTTTTT. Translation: CASSTTQGGELFF.

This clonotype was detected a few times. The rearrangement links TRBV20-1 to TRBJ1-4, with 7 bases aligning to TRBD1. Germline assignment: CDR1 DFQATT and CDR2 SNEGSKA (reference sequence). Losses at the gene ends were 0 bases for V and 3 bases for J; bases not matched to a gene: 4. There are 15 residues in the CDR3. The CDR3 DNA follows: TGCAGTGCTAGAGACCCGGGACAGTCTAATGAAAAACTGTTTTTT. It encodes CSARDPGQSNEKLFF.

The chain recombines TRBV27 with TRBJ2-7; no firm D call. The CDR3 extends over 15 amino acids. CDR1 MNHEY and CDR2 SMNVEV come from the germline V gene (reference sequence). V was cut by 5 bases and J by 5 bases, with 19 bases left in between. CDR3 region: CASSPPGRAPHEQYF. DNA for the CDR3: TGTGCCAGCAGTCCTCCCGGCCGAGCCCCCCACGAGCAGTACTTC.

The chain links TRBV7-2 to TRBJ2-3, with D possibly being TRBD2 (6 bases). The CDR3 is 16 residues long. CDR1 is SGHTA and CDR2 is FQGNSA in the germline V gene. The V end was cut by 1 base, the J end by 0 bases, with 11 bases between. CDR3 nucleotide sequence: TGTGCCAGCAGCTTAGGCGGGGTACGGAGCACAGATACGCAGTATTTT. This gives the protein CASSLGGVRSTDTQYF.

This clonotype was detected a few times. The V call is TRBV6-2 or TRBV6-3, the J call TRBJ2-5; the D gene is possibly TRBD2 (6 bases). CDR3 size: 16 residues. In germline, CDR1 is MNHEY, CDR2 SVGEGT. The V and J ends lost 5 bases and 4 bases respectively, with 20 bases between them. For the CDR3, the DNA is TGTGCCAGCAGTGACGAGGGGACTGGGGGGTTAGAGACCCAGTACTTC. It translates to CASSDEGTGGLETQYF.

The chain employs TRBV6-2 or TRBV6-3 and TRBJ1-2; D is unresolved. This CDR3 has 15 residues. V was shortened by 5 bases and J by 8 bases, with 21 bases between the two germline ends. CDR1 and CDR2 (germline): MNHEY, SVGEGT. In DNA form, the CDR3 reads TGTGCCAGCAGTGACTACCTAGCGGACTTGGGAGGCTACACCTTC. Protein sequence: CASSDYLADLGGYTF.

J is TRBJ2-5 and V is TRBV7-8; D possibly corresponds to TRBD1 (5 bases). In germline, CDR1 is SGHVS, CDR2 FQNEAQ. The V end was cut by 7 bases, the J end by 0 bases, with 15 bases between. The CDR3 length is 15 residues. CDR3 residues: CASTISKGYQETQYF. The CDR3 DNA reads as TGTGCCAGCACCATCAGTAAGGGGTACCAAGAGACCCAGTACTTC.

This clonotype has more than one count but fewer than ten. CDR3: CASSLSRGLSYNEQFF. In nucleotides, the CDR3 is TGTGCCAGCAGTTTATCGAGGGGCCTCTCCTACAATGAGCAGTTCTTC. This rearrangement joins TRBV27 to TRBJ2-1; D could derive from TRBD1 or TRBD2 (5 bases each). Trimming cost V 0 bases and J 0 bases, with 9 bases left between them. The germline gives CDR1 MNHEY, CDR2 SMNVEV (reference sequence). This CDR3 contains 16 residues.

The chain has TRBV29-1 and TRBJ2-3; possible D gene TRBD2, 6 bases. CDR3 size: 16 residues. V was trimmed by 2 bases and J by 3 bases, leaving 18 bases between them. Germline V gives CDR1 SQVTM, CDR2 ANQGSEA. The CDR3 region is CSVETTSSSSTDTQYF. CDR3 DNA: TGCAGCGTTGAAACTACTAGCTCTAGTAGTACAGATACGCAGTATTTT.

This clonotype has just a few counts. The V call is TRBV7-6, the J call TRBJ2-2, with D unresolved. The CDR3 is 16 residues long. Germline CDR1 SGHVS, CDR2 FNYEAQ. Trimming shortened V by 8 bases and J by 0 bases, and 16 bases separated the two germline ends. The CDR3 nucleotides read TGTGCCAGCCCTGAGTTTAGGACCGCGAACACCGGGGAGCTGTTTTTT. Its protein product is CASPEFRTANTGELFF.